This entry concerns a single TCR beta chain. Its specificity is not known. Based on CD45RO/CCR7/CD25/CD127/CD95/CD27, CD4+ regulatory, stem cell-like memory, naive and central memory cells were sorted. The sequenced template was cDNA made from the entire isolated RNA. Assay: immunoSEQ multiplex PCR; the TCRdb copy retains only in-frame clones and omits some. Among about 620,000 clones, around 15% were seen once, and the ten largest hold roughly 0.098%. Germline-derived CDR1 and CDR2 are SNHLY and FYNNEI. Trimming shortened V by 7 bases and J by 1 base, and 11 bases separated the two germline ends. The CDR3 extends over 14 amino acids. The data are from a study of beta chain features in type 1 diabetes. Study conclusions and caveats: Within each of all four CD4+ subsets, Type 1 diabetes patients had TCRB CDR3s that were moderately but significantly shorter. cDNA-based sequencing might over-represent cells highly expressing TCR.

The chain combines TRBV2 with TRBJ2-1; D possibly corresponds to TRBD2 (6 bases). Sequenced: naive CD4+ T cells from blood. The clonotype originates from a man aged 18 to 29 in good health. The chain's CDR3 is CASKGAGSYNEQFF. The CDR3 DNA is TGTGCCAGCAAAGGGGCGGGATCCTACAATGAGCAGTTCTTC.